What follows are 13 T cell receptor beta chains derived from one specimen sequenced in a study of monozygotic twins with cystic fibrosis. The data were produced by immunoSEQ multiplex PCR, yet TCRdb's version contains in-frame clones alone and is incomplete. This table holds approximately 14,000 clones, around 84% found once. Specimen: blood. The origin of the receptors is a boy under 18 with cystic fibrosis.

This sequence joins TRBV5-4 and TRBJ1-4; 7 positions match TRBD1. There are 16 residues in the CDR3. J lost 2 bases, V lost 3 bases, and 7 bases had no gene match. Germline CDR1 reads SGHNT; CDR2 reads YYREEE (reference sequence). The CDR3 sequence: CASSSEQGRTNEKLFF. CDR3 sequence (DNA): TGTGCCAGCAGCTCGGAACAGGGGAGGACTAATGAAAAACTGTTTTTT.

This rearrangement joins TRBV6-6 to TRBJ1-1; D unclear. V was shortened by 2 bases and J by 0 bases, with 4 bases between the two germline ends. The CDR3 has 13 residues. CDR1 is MNHNY and CDR2 is SVGAGI in the germline V gene (reference sequence). CDR3 in DNA: TGTGCCAGCAGTTACCGCCTGAACACTGAAGCTTTCTTT. Translating gives CASSYRLNTEAFF.

V gene TRBV5-4 combines with J gene TRBJ1-1, with 8 bases aligning to TRBD1. Germline V gene sequence: CDR1 SGHNT, CDR2 YYREEE (reference sequence). J was trimmed by 3 bases and V by 2 bases; bases with no gene match: 6. This CDR3 is 15 amino acids long. For the CDR3, the DNA is TGTGCCAGCAGCTTTCCGACAGGGGCGCACACTGAAGCTTTCTTT. Translated, it gives CASSFPTGAHTEAFF.

The sample holds a few counts of this clone. The chain recombines TRBV11-2 with TRBJ1-6, with D possibly matching TRBD1 (5 bases). The germline V and J ends were trimmed by 5 bases and 9 bases, with 17 bases remaining between them. The CDR3 is 15 amino acids. CDR1 SGHAT and CDR2 FQNNGV come from the germline V gene. The CDR3 region is CASSEAGRSGSPLHF. DNA of the CDR3: TGTGCCAGCAGCGAGGCGGGGCGCTCGGGTTCACCCCTCCACTTT.

CDR3 residues: CASSQVDRGSYEQYF. DNA of the CDR3: TGTGCCAGCAGCCAAGTTGACAGGGGATCCTACGAGCAGTACTTC. The rearrangement links TRBV14 to TRBJ2-7; 8 bases are a match to TRBD1. Germline loops: CDR1 SGHDN, CDR2 FVKESK. With V trimmed by 1 base and J by 1 base, 3 bases remained unmatched. The CDR3 spans 15 residues. Full variable domain (outside the CDR3, taken from reference TRBV14 and TRBJ2-7): EAGVTQFPSHSVIEKGQTVTLRCDPISGHDNLYWYRRVMGKEIKFLLHFVKESKQDESGMPNNRFLAERTGGTYSTLKVQPAELEDSGVYFCASSQVDRGSYEQYFGPGTRLTVT.

This clone was observed a single time. The CDR3 nucleotides read TGTGCCAGCAGCCCACCTGTGCGGGACAGGGTGTTCTTC. It is translated as CASSPPVRDRVFF. The chain links TRBV7-8 to TRBJ2-1; 9 bases align to TRBD1. CDR1 and CDR2 from the germline V gene are SGHVS and FQNEAQ. This CDR3 has 13 amino acids. The V and J ends lost 5 bases and 15 bases, in that order; junction bases with no gene match: 11.

This clone occurred once. The rearrangement joins TRBV28 to TRBJ2-2; perhaps TRBD2 as D (5 bases). From germline, CDR1 is MDHEN and CDR2 SYDVKM. Trimming stripped 2 bases from V and 6 bases from J, with 7 bases between. The CDR3 covers 13 residues. CDR3 residues: CASSLPGAGELFF. The CDR3 DNA sequence: TGTGCCAGCAGTTTACCCGGGGCCGGGGAGCTGTTTTTT.

The V and J genes are TRBV6-6 and TRBJ2-7; TRBD2 aligns across 7 bases. The CDR3 runs 14 residues. V lost 5 bases to trimming and J lost 6 bases; unmatched junction nucleotides: 10. Germline lookup yields CDR1 MNHNY and CDR2 SVGAGI (reference sequence). CDR3 residues: CASSARGEGPEQYF. CDR3 nucleotides: TGTGCCAGCAGTGCACGGGGGGAGGGGCCCGAGCAGTACTTC.

The chain has TRBV5-6 and TRBJ1-6, with 9 bases aligning to TRBD1. CDR1 is SGHDT, CDR2 YYEEEE, per germline. After removal of 3 bases from V and 7 bases from J, the junction contained 8 bases not matched to a gene. This CDR3 is built from 16 residues. This CDR3 reads CASSYIHGQGNSPLHF. Written as DNA, the CDR3 is TGTGCCAGCAGCTACATACACGGACAGGGGAATTCACCCCTCCACTTT.

CDR3 region: CATSRVQGGRGQYF. Here the CDR3 DNA reads TGTGCCACCAGCAGAGTCCAGGGCGGGCGGGGACAGTACTTC. The genes are TRBV15 and TRBJ2-7; possible D gene TRBD2, 6 bases. Trimming took off 1 base at V and 10 bases at J, with 17 bases between the two ends. Per the germline V gene, CDR1 is LNHNV and CDR2 is YYDKDF (reference sequence). This CDR3 contains 14 residues.

The V call is TRBV7-9, the J call TRBJ2-5, with 9 bases matching TRBD2. Germline V CDR1 and CDR2: SEHNR, FQNEAQ (reference sequence). The CDR3 consists of 14 residues. The trim removed 4 bases at V and 5 bases at J, leaving 5 bases unmatched. The CDR3 region has the DNA TGTGCCAGCAGCTGGAGCGGGGGGTGGGAGACCCAGTACTTC. Its protein product is CASSWSGGWETQYF.

The genes are TRBV7-6 and TRBJ2-3, with 13 nucleotides matching TRBD2. CDR1 SGHVS and CDR2 FNYEAQ come from the germline V gene. The CDR3 loop spans 18 amino acids. The J segment lost 6 bases and the V segment lost 4 bases, leaving 13 bases of the junction unmatched. This CDR3 is CASSSRLAGGSLEDTQYF. In DNA, the CDR3 is TGTGCCAGCAGCTCGCGACTAGCGGGGGGCTCCCTGGAGGATACGCAGTATTTT. The whole variable domain, remainder taken from reference TRBV7-6 and TRBJ2-3, is GAGVSQSPRYKVTKRGQDVALRCDPISGHVSLYWYRQALGQGPEFLTYFNYEAQQDKSGLPNDRFSAERPEGSISTLTIQRTEQRDSAMYRCASSSRLAGGSLEDTQYFGPGTRLTVL.

The chain carries TRBV5-8 and TRBJ1-6; D uncertain. The CDR3 is 13 amino acids. V lost 6 bases and J lost 10, with 14 bases in between. The germline V gene encodes CDR1 SGHTS and CDR2 YDEGEE. CDR3 DNA: TGTGCCAGCACCTTAGGTGAGGGATCACCCCTCCACTTT. Its translation: CASTLGEGSPLHF.